Listed here are 10 T cell receptor beta chains from one sample, sequenced in a study of cytomegalovirus exposure and HLA in healthy donors. PCR involved 60 Vbeta and 13 Jbeta primers. The protocol was immunoSEQ multiplex PCR, while the TCRdb copy is restricted to in-frame clones and leaves out a portion. Among some 190,000 clones listed, approximately 87% were seen once. Source material: PBMCs. These receptors were obtained from a man aged 25-45 years in good health and CMV-seronegative.

The chain is built from TRBV4-1 and TRBJ1-5; 9 bases align to TRBD1. Per germline, CDR1 MGHRA and CDR2 YSYEKL. The CDR3 is 17 residues long. J gave up 1 base and V 2 bases, and 6 bases lay outside the gene matches. The CDR3 sequence: CASSQTGTGLSNQPQHF. As DNA, the CDR3 is TGCGCCAGCAGCCAAACCGGGACAGGGTTAAGCAATCAGCCCCAGCATTTT.

The chain links TRBV29-1 to TRBJ2-1; D unresolved. V was shortened by 7 bases and J by 10 bases, with 11 bases between the two germline ends. The CDR3 is 10 amino acids. Germline V gene data show CDR1 as SQVTM and CDR2 as ANQGSEA. CDR3 coding DNA: TGCAGCGCTGCGGAGTTAGAGCAGTTCTTC. Its translation is CSAAELEQFF.

The CDR3 loop is CASSPSGLAGGITDTQYF. The CDR3 DNA sequence: TGTGCCAGCAGCCCATCAGGACTAGCGGGGGGTATCACAGATACGCAGTATTTT. V and J are TRBV7-2 and TRBJ2-3, with 14 nucleotides matching TRBD2. Germline-derived CDR1 and CDR2 are SGHTA and FQGNSA. The CDR3 runs to 18 residues. Trimming at V came to 5 bases and at J to 2 bases, leaving 9 bases not matched to a gene.

This clone occurred once. The V call is TRBV28, the J call TRBJ2-3; TRBD2 aligns across 10 bases. The J segment lost 4 bases and the V segment lost 4 bases, leaving 5 bases of the junction unmatched. The CDR3 runs to 15 residues. Germline V CDR1 and CDR2: MDHEN, SYDVKM. The CDR3 coding sequence is TGTGCCAGCAGTTCGTCCGGGACTAGCGCAGATACGCAGTATTTT. This gives the protein CASSSSGTSADTQYF.

This chain connects TRBV4-3 to TRBJ2-3; 7 bases align to TRBD2. V was pared by 0 bases and J by 3 bases, with 3 bases of the junction left unmatched. Germline V gene sequence: CDR1 LGHNA, CDR2 YSLEER. This CDR3 spans 15 amino acids. CDR3 DNA sequence: TGCGCCAGCAGCCAAGAGCTAGCGGCAACAGATACGCAGTATTTT. Translation: CASSQELAATDTQYF.

The J gene is TRBJ2-1, the V gene TRBV6-5, with TRBD1 identical over 7 bases. The CDR3 is 13 residues long. J was trimmed by 9 bases and V by 6 bases; bases with no gene match: 8. Germline V gene data show CDR1 as MNHEY and CDR2 as SVGAGI. The CDR3 DNA is TGTGCCAGCAGACTTACAGGGGTTGGTGAGCAGTTCTTC. Translation gives CASRLTGVGEQFF.

The gene calls are TRBV27 and TRBJ2-2; 8 positions agree with TRBD2. This CDR3 is built from 17 residues. Germline V gene sequence: CDR1 MNHEY, CDR2 SMNVEV (reference sequence). The ends lost 8 bases at V and 4 bases at J; junction bases unmatched: 15. This CDR3 reads CASSPLGGLERTGELFF. CDR3 in DNA: TGTGCCAGCTCCCCCTTGGGGGGACTAGAACGCACCGGGGAGCTGTTTTTT.

The J gene is TRBJ2-1, the V gene TRBV19, with D maybe TRBD1 (6 bases). V was clipped by 3 bases and J by 9 bases, with 21 bases between them. This CDR3 is 16 amino acids long. Germline values: CDR1 LNHDA, CDR2 SQIVND (reference sequence). CDR3 residues: CASSITGTLLMGEQFF. CDR3 DNA sequence: TGTGCCAGTAGTATTACAGGGACCCTCCTGATGGGTGAGCAGTTCTTC.

The chain recombines TRBV20-1 with TRBJ1-1; D unresolved. Trimming pared 1 base from V and 7 bases from J, leaving 4 bases between. CDR3 length equals 10 residues. CDR1 DFQATT and CDR2 SNEGSKA come from the germline V gene (reference sequence). CDR3 coding DNA: TGCAGTGCTAGAGTTCGTGAAGCTTTCTTT. The encoded protein is CSARVREAFF.

The chain is built from TRBV25-1 and TRBJ2-5; D gene unclear. Germline V gene lookup returns CDR1 MGHDK and CDR2 SYGVNS. CDR3 length: 13 amino acids. The V end was cut by 8 bases, the J end by 2 bases, with 12 bases between. The CDR3 here is CASSELWQETQYF. CDR3 DNA sequence: TGTGCCAGCTCCGAGTTATGGCAAGAGACCCAGTACTTC. Complete variable domain (other parts from reference TRBV25-1 and TRBJ2-5): EADIYQTPRYLVIGTGKKITLECSQTMGHDKMYWYQQDPGMELHLIHYSYGVNSTEKGDLSSESTVSRIRTEHFPLTLESARPSHTSQYLCASSELWQETQYFGPGTRLLVL.